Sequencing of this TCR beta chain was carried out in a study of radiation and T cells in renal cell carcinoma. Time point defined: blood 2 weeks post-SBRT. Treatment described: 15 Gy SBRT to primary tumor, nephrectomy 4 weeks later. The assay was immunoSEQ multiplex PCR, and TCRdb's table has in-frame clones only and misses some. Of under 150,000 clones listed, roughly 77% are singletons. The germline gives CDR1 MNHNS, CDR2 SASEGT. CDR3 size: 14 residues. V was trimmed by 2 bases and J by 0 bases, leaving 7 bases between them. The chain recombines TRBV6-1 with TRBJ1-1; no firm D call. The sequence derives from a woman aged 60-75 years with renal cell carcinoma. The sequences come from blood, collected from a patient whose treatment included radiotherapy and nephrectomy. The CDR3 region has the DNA TGTGCCAGCAGTGAAAATCGAATGAACACTGAAGCTTTCTTT. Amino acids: CASSENRMNTEAFF.